The 3 T cell receptor beta chains below were found in one sample sequenced in a study of neurological immune-mediated disorders. TCRdb used MiXCR to reprocess the 5' RACE reads, holding one entry per CDR3 protein. The sample has 25,000 to 35,000 distinct CDR3 sequences, over 12% seen once. The sample consisted of PBMCs. The source of these receptors is a man in his 70s in good health.

This clonotype was seen ten or more times. V and J are TRBV24-1 and TRBJ2-3, with TRBD1 as a possible D gene (6 bases). Trimming cost V 1 base and J 1 base, with 23 bases left between them. CDR3 size: 20 residues. From germline, CDR1 is KGHDR and CDR2 SFDVKD. In DNA form, the CDR3 reads TGTGCCACCAGTGATTTTAGGGGCAGGGGTAGTATGGCTGGCACAGATACGCAGTATTTT. Translation: CATSDFRGRGSMAGTDTQYF.

The J gene is TRBJ2-7, the V gene TRBV9; 7 nucleotides match TRBD1. Trimming removed 1 base from V and 4 bases from J; junction bases left unmatched: 2. Germline V gene lookup returns CDR1 SGDLS and CDR2 YYNGEE. The CDR3 runs 13 residues. CDR3 in amino acids: CASSVTGEYEQYF. The CDR3 DNA reads TGTGCCAGCAGCGTAACAGGGGAGTACGAGCAGTACTTC.

This clonotype was observed many times. The chain recombines TRBV24-1 with TRBJ2-3, with D possibly matching TRBD1 (5 bases). Between the trimmed V and J ends, which lost 9 bases and 2 bases, there was a span of 14 bases. Germline V CDR1 and CDR2: KGHDR, SFDVKD. The CDR3 is 14 residues long. DNA of the CDR3: TGTGCCACCTCAGGGTTTCCGGACACAGATACGCAGTATTTT. Translated: CATSGFPDTDTQYF.